The 29 T cell receptor beta chains below were found in one sample sequenced in a study of T cell repertoires in cytomegalovirus infection. TCRdb reprocessed the reads with MiXCR, giving one entry per CDR3 protein. The sample records 450,000 to 600,000 distinct CDR3 sequences, approximately 10% being singletons. Sequenced material: PBMCs. The receptor set was obtained from a human donor in good health (CMV status not recorded). Some clones in this sample may be carry-over from other donors' samples.

This clonotype was detected only a few times. The J gene is TRBJ2-7, the V gene TRBV25-1; maybe TRBD1 (6 bases). CDR1 is MGHDK and CDR2 is SYGVNS in the germline V gene. The ends were cut back, 8 bases at V and 7 bases at J, with 18 bases in the middle. This CDR3 spans 13 amino acids. CDR3 DNA: TGTGCCAGCTCGTGGGGGCTACGGGGAGAGCAGTACTTC. It encodes CASSWGLRGEQYF.

This clonotype came up many times. The chain has TRBV24-1 and TRBJ2-1; 8 bases match TRBD2. The ends lost 2 bases at V and 5 bases at J; junction bases unmatched: 13. The germline V gene encodes CDR1 KGHDR and CDR2 SFDVKD. The CDR3 spans 18 residues. CDR3 amino acids: CATSDSTPRVAGHNEQFF. CDR3 coding DNA: TGTGCCACCAGTGATTCAACCCCCCGAGTAGCGGGACACAATGAGCAGTTCTTC.

This clonotype was detected many times. V and J are TRBV10-3 and TRBJ2-7, with D perhaps TRBD2 (7 bases). The V end lost 5 bases, the J end lost 3 bases, and 11 bases lay between the germline ends. The CDR3 loop spans 13 amino acids. Germline V gene data show CDR1 as ENHRY and CDR2 as SYGVKD. The CDR3 DNA reads TGTGCCATCAGTAGCGGGACACTCTACGAGCAGTACTTC. Translating gives CAISSGTLYEQYF.

The gene calls are TRBV14 and TRBJ2-1, with unresolved D. Germline values: CDR1 SGHDN, CDR2 FVKESK. Between the trimmed V and J ends, which lost 1 base and 6 bases, there was a span of 10 bases. The CDR3 extends over 14 amino acids. For the CDR3, the DNA is TGTGCCAGCAGCCAAGTTCTTGACACCAATGAGCAGTTCTTC. Protein product: CASSQVLDTNEQFF. The full variable domain, its missing parts supplied by reference TRBV14 and TRBJ2-1, is EAGVTQFPSHSVIEKGQTVTLRCDPISGHDNLYWYRRVMGKEIKFLLHFVKESKQDESGMPNNRFLAERTGGTYSTLKVQPAELEDSGVYFCASSQVLDTNEQFFGPGTRLTVL.

The V gene is TRBV6-2 or TRBV6-3, the J gene TRBJ2-7; D might be TRBD1 or TRBD2, each matching 6 bases. V was shortened by 0 bases and J by 2 bases, with 14 bases between the two germline ends. There are 16 residues in the CDR3. CDR1 is MNHEY, CDR2 SVGEGT, per germline. The chain's CDR3 is CASSYSFQGTPYEQYF. DNA for the CDR3: TGTGCCAGCAGTTACTCCTTTCAGGGGACTCCCTACGAGCAGTACTTC.

The rearrangement links TRBV11-3 to TRBJ2-1, with a tentative D call TRBD1 (6 bases). The V end lost 6 bases, the J end lost 4 bases, and 10 bases lay between the germline ends. The V gene's germline CDR1 is SGHNT and CDR2 YENEEA. The CDR3 extends over 13 amino acids. The DNA of the CDR3 is TGTGCCAGCAGTAACGGACAGTACAATGAGCAGTTCTTC. Amino acid sequence: CASSNGQYNEQFF.

This clonotype was found many times. An end of the junction differs from the germline gene, which may be a read error. This chain's CDR3 is CASSLGRKTNEKLFF. The DNA for the CDR3 is TGTGCCAGCAGTTTAGGACGTAAGACTAATGAAAAACTGTTTTTT. V usage is TRBV7-8 and J usage is TRBJ1-4; no clear D gene. The germline V gene has CDR1 SGHVS and CDR2 FQNEAQ. This CDR3 has 15 residues.

This clonotype was counted at least ten times. This chain joins TRBV7-9 and TRBJ2-1; TRBD1 matches 8 bases. Trimming at V came to 9 bases and at J to 3 bases, leaving 7 bases not matched to a gene. Germline-derived CDR1 and CDR2 are SEHNR and FQNEAQ (reference sequence). The CDR3 spans 14 residues. The CDR3 DNA follows: TGTGCCAGTTCGACAGGGGCCTTCTACAATGAGCAGTTCTTC. As protein: CASSTGAFYNEQFF. The full variable domain, in which reference TRBV7-9 and TRBJ2-1 provide the parts outside the CDR3, is DTGVSQNPRHKITKRGQNVTFRCDPISEHNRLYWYRQTLGQGPEFLTYFQNEAQLEKSRLLSDRFSAERPKGSFSTLEIQRTEQGDSAMYLCASSTGAFYNEQFFGPGTRLTVL.

This clonotype showed up many times. The chain is built from TRBV11-2 and TRBJ1-3, with D uncertain. With 3 bases removed from V and 2 bases from J, the gap between germline ends came to 11 bases. Germline assignment: CDR1 SGHAT and CDR2 FQNNGV. The CDR3 has 15 amino acids. The CDR3 is CASSFTQDPGNTIYF. CDR3 DNA sequence: TGTGCCAGCAGCTTCACCCAGGATCCTGGAAACACCATATATTTT.

The J gene is TRBJ2-5, the V gene TRBV28, with 12 bases matching TRBD2. The V and J ends lost 6 bases and 5 bases, in that order; junction bases with no gene match: 4. This CDR3 spans 14 amino acids. The germline CDR1 and CDR2 sequences are MDHEN and SYDVKM. The CDR3 sequence is CASRLTSGSETQYF. The CDR3 region has the DNA TGTGCCAGCAGGCTGACTAGCGGGAGTGAGACCCAGTACTTC.

Ten or more counts support this clonotype. The rearrangement links TRBV29-1 to TRBJ2-1, with 7 bases lining up with TRBD2. This CDR3 has 13 residues. With 3 bases clipped from V and 2 bases from J, the junction kept 1 base outside the gene matches. Looked up from germline, CDR1 is SQVTM and CDR2 is ANQGSEA. The CDR3 DNA reads as TGCAGCGTTGATCTAGCGGCCTACAATGAGCAGTTCTTC. Amino acids: CSVDLAAYNEQFF.

A remark on this clonotype: This may be a read error: a much more frequent sequence differs by one nucleotide. The chain couples TRBV5-1 to TRBJ2-4; 10 positions match TRBD1. The V gene end was trimmed by 4 bases and the J gene end by 5 bases; junction bases not matched to a gene: 3. The V gene's germline CDR1 is SGHRS and CDR2 YFSETQ. The CDR3 is made up of 14 amino acids. The CDR3 loop is CASSSGTGENIQYF. CDR3 nucleotide sequence: TGCGCCAGCAGCAGCGGGACAGGGGAAAACATTCAGTACTTC.

This clonotype showed up many times. This chain connects TRBV2 to TRBJ1-1; D is unresolved. CDR3 length: 13 amino acids. Germline CDR1 and CDR2: SNHLY and FYNNEI. The V and J ends lost 7 bases and 1 base respectively, with 10 bases between them. CDR3 sequence: CASIRPGNTEAFF. The CDR3 DNA follows: TGTGCCAGCATTAGACCGGGGAACACTGAAGCTTTCTTT.

This clonotype has at least ten counts. The chain couples TRBV24-1 to TRBJ2-2, with 9 nucleotides matching TRBD1. The V segment lost 3 bases and the J segment 3 bases; nucleotides outside the gene matches: 7. This CDR3 contains 17 residues. Per the germline V gene, CDR1 is KGHDR and CDR2 is SFDVKD. This chain's CDR3 is CATSDPLDRGDTGELFF. CDR3 coding DNA: TGTGCCACCAGTGATCCACTCGACAGGGGGGACACCGGGGAGCTGTTTTTT.

This clonotype was counted between two and nine times. V and J are TRBV2 and TRBJ1-2; 8 positions agree with TRBD1. There are 14 residues in the CDR3. Germline trimming cut 6 bases from V and 4 bases from J; bases unmatched to any gene: 7. The germline V gene has CDR1 SNHLY and CDR2 FYNNEI. CDR3 nucleotide sequence: TGTGCCAGCAGGGCCGACAGGGGATTCTATGGCTACACCTTC. It translates to CASRADRGFYGYTF.

In this sample, this clonotype turned up many times. A read error may produce the germline difference seen at one junction end. The V and J genes are TRBV7-7 and TRBJ2-1; D gene ambiguous. This CDR3 spans 17 amino acids. Looked up from germline, CDR1 is SSHAT and CDR2 is FNYEAQ (reference sequence). The CDR3 coding sequence is TGTGCTAGCAGCTTAAGTAGTGGGATCCCATTCGCGAATGAGCAGTTCTTC. This encodes CASSLSSGIPFANEQFF.

This clonotype was recorded once. The CDR3 loop reads CASSPNTGTYNEQFF. Written as DNA, the CDR3 is TGTGCCAGCTCACCAAACACAGGGACCTACAATGAGCAGTTCTTC. The chain employs TRBV18 and TRBJ2-1, with a weak D call TRBD1 (6 bases). The V and J ends lost 2 bases and 2 bases respectively, with 10 bases between them. CDR1 and CDR2 (germline): KGHSH, LQKENI. The CDR3 sequence is 15 residues long.

This clonotype was seen ten or more times. This chain links TRBV24-1 with TRBJ2-2, with 11 bases lining up with TRBD1. In germline, CDR1 is KGHDR, CDR2 SFDVKD. With 4 bases clipped from V and 4 bases from J, the junction kept 4 bases outside the gene matches. This CDR3 comprises 16 residues. CDR3 amino acids: CATSDPGQGGTGELFF. In DNA, the CDR3 is TGTGCCACCAGTGACCCGGGACAGGGGGGCACCGGGGAGCTGTTTTTT.

The table lists this clonotype with many counts. The chain carries TRBV20-1 and TRBJ2-7, with D perhaps being TRBD1 or TRBD2 (7 bases each). Germline lookup yields CDR1 DFQATT and CDR2 SNEGSKA (reference sequence). This CDR3 has 11 residues. The V end lost 2 bases, the J end lost 7 bases, and 9 bases lay between the germline ends. In nucleotides, the CDR3 is TGCAGTGCTAGACAGGGGGGGGAGCAGTACTTC. As protein: CSARQGGEQYF.

This clonotype showed up many times. The chain joins TRBV7-9 to TRBJ2-2, with 11 bases lining up with TRBD1. Germline assignment: CDR1 SEHNR and CDR2 FQNEAQ (reference sequence). V gave up 7 bases and J gave up 5 bases; unmatched junction bases: 9. The CDR3 is made up of 16 amino acids. The CDR3 region has the DNA TGTGCCAGCACCCTCGGACAGGGGGCTCTGACCGGGGAGCTGTTTTTT. This encodes CASTLGQGALTGELFF.

This sequence joins TRBV15 and TRBJ1-4; D may be TRBD1 (6 bases). The V gene lost 0 bases and the J gene lost 7 bases, with 15 bases spanning the gap. The CDR3 has 16 amino acids. The germline V gene encodes CDR1 LNHNV and CDR2 YYDKDF (reference sequence). The CDR3 coding sequence is TGTGCCACCAGCAGAGATGCCCCGGGGGCGAGTGAAAAACTGTTTTTT. It is translated as CATSRDAPGASEKLFF. Complete variable domain (other parts from reference TRBV15 and TRBJ1-4): DAMVIQNPRYQVTQFGKPVTLSCSQTLNHNVMYWYQQKSSQAPKLLFHYYDKDFNNEADTPDNFQSRRPNTSFCFLDIRSPGLGDTAMYLCATSRDAPGASEKLFFGSGTQLSVL.

This rearrangement joins TRBV2 to TRBJ1-1, with D hard to call. CDR1 is SNHLY, CDR2 FYNNEI, per germline. V lost 2 bases and J 6 bases, leaving 13 bases between the germline ends. CDR3 length equals 14 residues. The CDR3 DNA sequence: TGTGCCAGCAGTGAACTTCAGGACGTTCCTGAAGCTTTCTTT. Its protein is CASSELQDVPEAFF. Full variable domain (rest looked up from reference TRBV2 and TRBJ1-1): EPEVTQTPSHQVTQMGQEVILRCVPISNHLYFYWYRQILGQKVEFLVSFYNNEISEKSEIFDDQFSVERPDGSNFTLKIRSTKLEDSAMYFCASSELQDVPEAFFGQGTRLTVV.

This clonotype showed up many times. This rearrangement joins TRBV7-9 to TRBJ1-3; D may be TRBD1 (5 bases). The length of the CDR3 is 16 residues. Germline-derived CDR1 and CDR2 are SEHNR and FQNEAQ (reference sequence). V lost 7 bases to trimming and J lost 0 bases, with 16 bases between them. The CDR3 loop reads CASMGRQTVSGNTIYF. DNA of the CDR3: TGTGCCAGCATGGGAAGACAGACCGTCTCTGGAAACACCATATATTTT.

V and J are TRBV5-4 and TRBJ2-2; possibly TRBD2 for D (6 bases). Trimming stripped 5 bases from V and 2 bases from J, with 10 bases between. This CDR3 contains 14 residues. CDR1 and CDR2 (germline): SGHNT, YYREEE (reference sequence). The CDR3 protein is CASRAGSNTGELFF. CDR3 nucleotide sequence: TGTGCCAGCAGAGCGGGTTCTAACACCGGGGAGCTGTTTTTT. Full variable domain (outside the CDR3, taken from reference TRBV5-4 and TRBJ2-2): ETGVTQSPTHLIKTRGQQVTLRCSSQSGHNTVSWYQQALGQGPQFIFQYYREEENGRGNFPPRFSGLQFPNYSSELNVNALELDDSALYLCASRAGSNTGELFFGEGSRLTVL.

Note on this clonotype: A much bigger clone sits one base away, suggesting this may be a read error. The chain uses TRBV27 and TRBJ2-7; possibly TRBD2 for D (6 bases). Germline loops: CDR1 MNHEY, CDR2 SMNVEV (reference sequence). The ends were cut back, 7 bases at V and 7 bases at J, with 14 bases in the middle. CDR3 length: 12 amino acids. For the CDR3, the DNA is TGTGCCAGCACGGGCGCCCGGGGGGAGCAGTACTTC. Residues: CASTGARGEQYF.

There are many counts of this clonotype. The chain employs TRBV5-1 and TRBJ2-3; D is possibly TRBD2 (5 bases). The V gene's germline CDR1 is SGHRS and CDR2 YFSETQ. Trimming removed 0 bases from V and 2 bases from J, with 7 bases in between. CDR3 size: 14 residues. The CDR3 nucleotides read TGCGCCAGCAGCTTGGCGGACTCCACAGATACGCAGTATTTT. This encodes CASSLADSTDTQYF.

Many counts were recorded for this clonotype. CDR3 region: CASSSTRQETQYF. CDR3 in DNA: TGTGCCAGCAGCTCTACACGGCAAGAGACCCAGTACTTC. The rearrangement joins TRBV7-6 to TRBJ2-5, with D unresolved. CDR3 length: 13 amino acids. V was trimmed by 4 bases and J by 2 bases, leaving 8 bases between them. CDR1 is SGHVS and CDR2 is FNYEAQ in the germline V gene.

This chain links TRBV6-1 with TRBJ1-3, with a tentative D call TRBD1 (6 bases). The CDR3 runs to 14 residues. V was clipped by 8 bases and J by 0 bases, with 11 bases between them. Germline V lookup: CDR1 MNHNS, CDR2 SASEGT. In DNA form, the CDR3 reads TGTGCCAGCCTGGACAGCTTCTCTGGAAACACCATATATTTT. Translating it yields CASLDSFSGNTIYF.

This clonotype has at least ten counts. The chain is built from TRBV29-1 and TRBJ2-7, with a tentative D call TRBD1 (5 bases). Germline CDR1 reads SQVTM; CDR2 reads ANQGSEA. The CDR3 loop spans 14 amino acids. V lost 1 base, J lost 2 bases, and 12 bases lay in between. The CDR3 region has the DNA TGCAGCGTTGAAGCCCGGCAGGGAACCTACGAGCAGTACTTC. It translates to CSVEARQGTYEQYF.